The clone carrying this T cell receptor (beta chain) has more than one count but fewer than ten. The antigen remains undetermined. The CDR3 length is 12 residues. Germline V gene data show CDR1 as SGHTA and CDR2 as FQGNSA. Trimming pared 2 bases from V and 4 bases from J, leaving 5 bases between. Populations obtained by sorting all exceeded 95% purity. This entry comes from a study of beta chain features in type 1 diabetes. Background on the study: Patients and healthy donors were similar in age, gender and cell yields. Broader study findings: Type 1 diabetes patients had TCRB CDR3s that were shorter (moderately but significantly so) in all four CD4+ subsets. Researchers reported that naive, central memory and Treg TCRB repertoires appeared more similar in patients than in healthy donors. Amplification by PCR could prefer shorter templates, with the same effect in patients and controls.

The investigators reverse transcribed all of the isolated RNA, so they sequenced expressed TCRB transcripts. Libraries were prepared by immunoSEQ multiplex PCR; TCRdb keeps only in-frame clonotypes and omits some of them. There are around 150,000 clones in the sample; over 9% occur only once, and less than 0.5% lies in the top ten. Sequenced sample: central memory CD4+ T cells from blood. The sequence derives from a man in his thirties or forties with type 1 diabetes. The gene calls are TRBV7-2 and TRBJ1-2, with D uncertain. The CDR3 sequence is CASSLSVYGYTF. Written as DNA, the CDR3 is TGTGCCAGCAGCTTATCGGTCTATGGCTACACCTTC.